This TCR beta chain was identified in a study of T cells in Graves' hyperthyroidism and ophthalmopathy. Individuals with ophthalmopathy presented a Clinical Activity Score of at least 3, a NOSPECS grade of at least 4 and a duration under 3 months. Patients with uncontrolled infections, other autoimmune diseases, pregnancy or lactation were excluded. Roughly 9.1 ml of fresh peripheral blood supplied the PBMCs. This clonotype was counted at least ten times. Its cognate antigen is unknown. RNA transcripts yielded amplified TCR beta CDR3 regions. HTBI primers were the set used in a first-round RT-PCR of the TCR CDR3. TCRdb re-analysed the multiplex PCR reads in MiXCR, keeping a single row per CDR3 protein. The top ten clones hold approximately 30% of a sample with some 490,000 distinct CDR3 sequences, 15% to 20% of them seen once. General study results and limits: Before onset, by a median of around six months, the model predicted ophthalmopathy.

The sequencing input was blood. The receptor was derived from a woman aged 25-40 years with Graves' ophthalmopathy.

DNA for the CDR3: TGCGCCAGCAGCGGGGGGGCTTTCGGCTACGAGCAGTACTTC. Translation gives CASSGGAFGYEQYF. The rearrangement joins TRBV5-1 to TRBJ2-7; TRBD2 might be the D (7 bases). Germline CDR1 SGHRS, CDR2 YFSETQ. With 4 bases removed from V and 3 bases from J, the gap between germline ends came to 14 bases. The CDR3 is 14 residues long.